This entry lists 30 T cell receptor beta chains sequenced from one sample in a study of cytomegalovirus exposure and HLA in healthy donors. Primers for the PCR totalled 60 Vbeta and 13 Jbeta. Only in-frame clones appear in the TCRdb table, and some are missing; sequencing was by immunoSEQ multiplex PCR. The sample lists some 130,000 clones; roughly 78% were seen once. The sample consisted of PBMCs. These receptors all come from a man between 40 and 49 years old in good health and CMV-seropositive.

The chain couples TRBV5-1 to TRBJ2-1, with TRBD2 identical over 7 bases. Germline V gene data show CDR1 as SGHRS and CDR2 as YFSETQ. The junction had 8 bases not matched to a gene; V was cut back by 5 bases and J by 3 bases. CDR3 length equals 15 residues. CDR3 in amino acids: CASRLTSSGYNEQFF. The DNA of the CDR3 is TGCGCCAGCAGGCTGACGTCTAGCGGCTACAATGAGCAGTTCTTC.

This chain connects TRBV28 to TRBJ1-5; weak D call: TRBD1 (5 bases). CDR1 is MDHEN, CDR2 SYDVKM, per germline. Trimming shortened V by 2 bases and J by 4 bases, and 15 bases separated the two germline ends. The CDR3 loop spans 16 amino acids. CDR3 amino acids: CASSLPQGGQNQPQHF. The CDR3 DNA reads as TGTGCCAGCAGTTTACCCCAGGGCGGCCAAAATCAGCCCCAGCATTTT.

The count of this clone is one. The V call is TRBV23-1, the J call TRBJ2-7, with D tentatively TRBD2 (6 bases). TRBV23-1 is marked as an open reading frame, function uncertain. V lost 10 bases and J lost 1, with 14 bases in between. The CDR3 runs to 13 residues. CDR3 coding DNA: TGCGCCACCAAAGGGGAGGCTTCCTACGAGCAGTACTTC. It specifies CATKGEASYEQYF.

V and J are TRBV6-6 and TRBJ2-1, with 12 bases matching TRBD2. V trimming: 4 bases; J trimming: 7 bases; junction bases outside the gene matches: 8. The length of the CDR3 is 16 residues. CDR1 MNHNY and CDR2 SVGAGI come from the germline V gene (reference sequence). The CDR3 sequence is CASSLTSGSSGNEQFF. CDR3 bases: TGTGCCAGCAGTTTGACTAGCGGGAGTTCTGGAAATGAGCAGTTCTTC.

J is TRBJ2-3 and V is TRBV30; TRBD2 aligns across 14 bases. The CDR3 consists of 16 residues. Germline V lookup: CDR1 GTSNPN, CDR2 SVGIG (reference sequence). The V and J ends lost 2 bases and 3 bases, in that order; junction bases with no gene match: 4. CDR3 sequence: CAWSSGLAGGTDTQYF. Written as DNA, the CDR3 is TGTGCCTGGAGTTCTGGACTAGCGGGAGGAACAGATACGCAGTATTTT. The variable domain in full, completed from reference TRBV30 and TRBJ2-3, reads SQTIHQWPATLVQPVGSPLSLECTVEGTSNPNLYWYRQAAGRGLQLLFYSVGIGQISSEVPQNLSASRPQDRQFILSSKKLLLSDSGFYLCAWSSGLAGGTDTQYFGPGTRLTVL.

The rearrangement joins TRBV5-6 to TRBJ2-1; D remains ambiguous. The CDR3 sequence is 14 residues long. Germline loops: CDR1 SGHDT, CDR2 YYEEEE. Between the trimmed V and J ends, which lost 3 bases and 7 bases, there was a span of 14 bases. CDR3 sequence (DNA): TGTGCCAGCAGCTCGCTCGCGAGCTGGAATGAGCAGTTCTTC. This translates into CASSSLASWNEQFF.

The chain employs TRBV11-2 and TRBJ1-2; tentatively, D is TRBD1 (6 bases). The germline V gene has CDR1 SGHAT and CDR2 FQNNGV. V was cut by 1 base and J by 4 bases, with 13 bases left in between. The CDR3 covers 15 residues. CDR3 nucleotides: TGTGCCAGCAGCTTAGTTGCAGGGGCCAGCTATGGCTACACCTTC. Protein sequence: CASSLVAGASYGYTF. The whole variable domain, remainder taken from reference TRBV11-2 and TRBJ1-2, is EAGVAQSPRYKIIEKRQSVAFWCNPISGHATLYWYQQILGQGPKLLIQFQNNGVVDDSQLPKDRFSAERLKGVDSTLKIQPAKLEDSAVYLCASSLVAGASYGYTFGSGTRLTVV.

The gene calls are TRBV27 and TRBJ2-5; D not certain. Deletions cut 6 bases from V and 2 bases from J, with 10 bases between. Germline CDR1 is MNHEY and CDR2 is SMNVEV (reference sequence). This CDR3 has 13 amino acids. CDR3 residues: CASSLQRQETQYF. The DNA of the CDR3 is TGTGCCAGCAGCCTACAGAGACAAGAGACCCAGTACTTC.

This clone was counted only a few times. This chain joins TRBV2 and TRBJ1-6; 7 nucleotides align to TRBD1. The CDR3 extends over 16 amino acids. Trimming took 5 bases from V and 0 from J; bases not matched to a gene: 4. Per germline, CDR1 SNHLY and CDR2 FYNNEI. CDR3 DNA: TGTGCCAGCAGTTGGGACAGCAGCTCCTATAATTCACCCCTCCACTTT. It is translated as CASSWDSSSYNSPLHF.

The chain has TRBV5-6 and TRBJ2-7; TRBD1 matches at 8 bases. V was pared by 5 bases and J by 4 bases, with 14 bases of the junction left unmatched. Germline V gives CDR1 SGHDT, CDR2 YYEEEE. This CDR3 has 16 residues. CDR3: CASSLLPGQARYEQYF. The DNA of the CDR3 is TGTGCCAGCAGTTTGCTTCCGGGACAGGCAAGATACGAGCAGTACTTC.

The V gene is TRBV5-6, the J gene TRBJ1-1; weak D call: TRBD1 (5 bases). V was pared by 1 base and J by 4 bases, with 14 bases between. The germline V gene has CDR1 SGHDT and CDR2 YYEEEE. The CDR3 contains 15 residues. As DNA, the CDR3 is TGTGCCAGCAGCTTGATGAGGGCGGGGGGCACTGAAGCTTTCTTT. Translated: CASSLMRAGGTEAFF.

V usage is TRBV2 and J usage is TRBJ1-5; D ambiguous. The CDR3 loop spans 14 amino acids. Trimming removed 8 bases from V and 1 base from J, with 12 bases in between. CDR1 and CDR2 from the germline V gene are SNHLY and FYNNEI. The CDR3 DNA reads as TGTGCCAGCCTGGCAGGCGTAAGCAATCAGCCCCAGCATTTT. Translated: CASLAGVSNQPQHF.

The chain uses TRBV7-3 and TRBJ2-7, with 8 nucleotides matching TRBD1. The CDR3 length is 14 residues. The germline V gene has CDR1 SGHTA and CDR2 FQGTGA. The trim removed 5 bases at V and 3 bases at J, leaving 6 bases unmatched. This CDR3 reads CASSQSGQVYEQYF. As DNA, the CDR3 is TGTGCCAGCAGCCAGTCGGGACAGGTCTACGAGCAGTACTTC.

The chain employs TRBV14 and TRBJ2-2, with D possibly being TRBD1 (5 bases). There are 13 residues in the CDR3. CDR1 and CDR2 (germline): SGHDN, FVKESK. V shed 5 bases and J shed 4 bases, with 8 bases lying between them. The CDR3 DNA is TGTGCCAGCAGCAGACAGACCACCGGGGAGCTGTTTTTT. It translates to CASSRQTTGELFF.

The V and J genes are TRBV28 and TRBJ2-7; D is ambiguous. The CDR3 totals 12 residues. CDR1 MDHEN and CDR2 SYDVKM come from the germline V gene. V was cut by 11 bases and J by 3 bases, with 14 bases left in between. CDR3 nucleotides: TGTGCCTCGTCTCGCGGCCGCTACGAGCAGTACTTC. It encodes CASSRGRYEQYF.

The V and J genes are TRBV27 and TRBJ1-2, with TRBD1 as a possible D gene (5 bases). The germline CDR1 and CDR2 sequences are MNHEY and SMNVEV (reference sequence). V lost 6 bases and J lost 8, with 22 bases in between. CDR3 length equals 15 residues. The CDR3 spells CASRPPLGHAQGYTF. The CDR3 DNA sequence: TGTGCCAGCAGACCTCCTTTAGGACATGCTCAGGGCTACACCTTC.

As DNA, the CDR3 is TGTGTCAGAAGCCCGCCTGGGACTAGCGGGGTCTCCTACGAGCAGTACTTC. It codes for CVRSPPGTSGVSYEQYF. J is TRBJ2-7 and V is TRBV7-5; the table's D gene call, TRBD2, was not cross checked with the DNA. TRBV7-5 is a recognized pseudogene. The CDR3 has 17 residues.

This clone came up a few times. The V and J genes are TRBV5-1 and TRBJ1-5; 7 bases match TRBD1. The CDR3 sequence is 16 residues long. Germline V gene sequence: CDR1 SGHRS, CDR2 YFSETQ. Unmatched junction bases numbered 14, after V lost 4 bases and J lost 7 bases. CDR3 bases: TGCGCCAGCAGCGTGGAGCCTACAGGGGCTGGGCAGCCCCAGCATTTT. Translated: CASSVEPTGAGQPQHF.

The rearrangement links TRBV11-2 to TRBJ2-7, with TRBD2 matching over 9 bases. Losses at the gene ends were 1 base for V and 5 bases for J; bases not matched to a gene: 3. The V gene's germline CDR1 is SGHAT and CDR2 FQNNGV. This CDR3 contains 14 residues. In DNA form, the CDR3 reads TGTGCCAGCAGCTTAGTTAGCGGGAGCCACGAGCAGTACTTC. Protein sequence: CASSLVSGSHEQYF.

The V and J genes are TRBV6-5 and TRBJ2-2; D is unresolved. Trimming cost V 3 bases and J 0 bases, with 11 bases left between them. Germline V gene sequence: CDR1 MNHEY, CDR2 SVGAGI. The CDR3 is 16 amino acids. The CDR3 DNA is TGTGCCAGCAGTTATAGGCCAGGCGCGAACACCGGGGAGCTGTTTTTT. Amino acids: CASSYRPGANTGELFF.

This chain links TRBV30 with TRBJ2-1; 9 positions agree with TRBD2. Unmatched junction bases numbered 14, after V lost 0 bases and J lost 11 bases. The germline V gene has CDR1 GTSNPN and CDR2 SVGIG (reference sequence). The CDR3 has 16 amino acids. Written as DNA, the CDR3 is TGTGCCTGGAGTGTAGGGCTAGCGGGGCTCAGGGGGAAGCAGTTCTTC. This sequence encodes CAWSVGLAGLRGKQFF.

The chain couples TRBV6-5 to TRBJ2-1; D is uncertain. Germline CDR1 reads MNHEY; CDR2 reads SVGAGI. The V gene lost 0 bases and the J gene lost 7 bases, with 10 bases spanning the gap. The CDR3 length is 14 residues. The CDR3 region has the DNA TGTGCCAGCAGTTACTCCAGTCTAGGAAATGAGCAGTTCTTC. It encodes CASSYSSLGNEQFF.

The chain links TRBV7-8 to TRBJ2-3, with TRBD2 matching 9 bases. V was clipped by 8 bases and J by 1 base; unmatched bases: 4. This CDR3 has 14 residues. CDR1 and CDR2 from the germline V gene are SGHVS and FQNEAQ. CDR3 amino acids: CASAQREGTDTQYF. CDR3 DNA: TGTGCCAGCGCCCAGCGGGAGGGCACAGATACGCAGTATTTT. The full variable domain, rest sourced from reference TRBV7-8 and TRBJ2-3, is GAGVSQSPRYKVAKRGQDVALRCDPISGHVSLFWYQQALGQGPEFLTYFQNEAQLDKSGLPSDRFFAERPEGSVSTLKIQRTQQEDSAVYLCASAQREGTDTQYFGPGTRLTVL.

The CDR3 sequence: CASSPGRRGLRSGAFF. Here the CDR3 DNA reads TGTGCCAGCTCACCAGGGCGGAGGGGCTTGCGCTCGGGAGCTTTCTTT. This rearrangement joins TRBV18 to TRBJ1-1; maybe TRBD1 (5 bases). This CDR3 is 16 amino acids long. From germline, CDR1 is KGHSH and CDR2 LQKENI. The ends were cut back, 2 bases at V and 10 bases at J, with 23 bases in the middle.

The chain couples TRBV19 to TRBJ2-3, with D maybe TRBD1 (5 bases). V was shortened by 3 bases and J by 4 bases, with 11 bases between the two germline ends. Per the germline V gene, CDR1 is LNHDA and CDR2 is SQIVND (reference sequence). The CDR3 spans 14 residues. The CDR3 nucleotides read TGTGCCAGTAGTATCAGCTTGGGGCCAGATACGCAGTATTTT. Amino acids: CASSISLGPDTQYF.

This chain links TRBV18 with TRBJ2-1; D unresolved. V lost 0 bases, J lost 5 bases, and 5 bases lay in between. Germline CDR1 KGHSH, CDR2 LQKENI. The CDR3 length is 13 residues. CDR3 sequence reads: CASSPPTHNEQFF. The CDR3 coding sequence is TGTGCCAGCTCACCACCGACTCACAATGAGCAGTTCTTC.

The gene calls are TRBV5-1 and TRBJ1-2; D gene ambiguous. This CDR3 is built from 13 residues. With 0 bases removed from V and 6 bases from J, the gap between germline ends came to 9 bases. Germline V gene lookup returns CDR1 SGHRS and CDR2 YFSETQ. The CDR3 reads CASSLESEDGYTF. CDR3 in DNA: TGCGCCAGCAGCTTGGAGTCGGAGGATGGCTACACCTTC.

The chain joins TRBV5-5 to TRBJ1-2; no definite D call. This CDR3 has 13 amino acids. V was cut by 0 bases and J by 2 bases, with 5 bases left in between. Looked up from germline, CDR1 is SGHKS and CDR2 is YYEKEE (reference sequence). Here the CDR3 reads CASSLGRNYGYTF. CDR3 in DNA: TGTGCCAGCAGCTTGGGGAGAAACTATGGCTACACCTTC. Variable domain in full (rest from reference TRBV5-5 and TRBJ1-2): DAGVTQSPTHLIKTRGQQVTLRCSPISGHKSVSWYQQVLGQGPQFIFQYYEKEERGRGNFPDRFSARQFPNYSSELNVNALLLGDSALYLCASSLGRNYGYTFGSGTRLTVV.

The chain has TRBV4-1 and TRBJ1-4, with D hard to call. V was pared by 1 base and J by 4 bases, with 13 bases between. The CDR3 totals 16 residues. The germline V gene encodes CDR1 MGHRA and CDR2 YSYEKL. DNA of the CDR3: TGCGCCAGCAGCCAAGTAGGAGGGCTTAATAATGAAAAACTGTTTTTT. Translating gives CASSQVGGLNNEKLFF.

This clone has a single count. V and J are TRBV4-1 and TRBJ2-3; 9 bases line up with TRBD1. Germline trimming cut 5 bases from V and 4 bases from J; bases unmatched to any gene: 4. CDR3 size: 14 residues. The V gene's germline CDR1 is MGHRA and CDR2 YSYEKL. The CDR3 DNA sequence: TGCGCCAGCAGCTACGACAGGGGGGCAGATACGCAGTATTTT. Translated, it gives CASSYDRGADTQYF.